This passage covers 14 T cell receptor beta chains from one sample sequenced in a study of T cell responses to AZD1222 COVID-19 vaccine. The assay was immunoSEQ multiplex PCR, and TCRdb's table has in-frame clones only and misses some. The sample yields 150,000 to 200,000 clones, 80% to 90% seen once. The sequenced sample was peripheral blood, obtained 28 days after the second dose of the MenACWY control vaccine. These receptors all stem from an adult who received the MenACWY meningococcal vaccine as a control.

Comment on this clone: An end of the junction does not agree with germline; a read error may underlie this. In nucleotides, the CDR3 is TGTGCCTGGAGTGTGGCGGCTAAGGAAAAACTGTTTTTT. Amino acids: CAWSVAAKEKLFF. This sequence joins TRBV30 and TRBJ1-4; no clear D gene. The CDR3 covers 13 residues. Per germline, CDR1 GTSNPN and CDR2 SVGIG (reference sequence).

V gene TRBV30 combines with J gene TRBJ2-2; TRBD1 might be the D (6 bases). From germline, CDR1 is GTSNPN and CDR2 SVGIG (reference sequence). V was shortened by 5 bases and J by 4 bases, with 14 bases between the two germline ends. The CDR3 covers 14 residues. The CDR3 protein is CAWAGVWGTGELFF. CDR3 bases: TGTGCCTGGGCAGGGGTTTGGGGCACCGGGGAGCTGTTTTTT.

The rearrangement joins TRBV9 to TRBJ2-2, with 15 positions matching TRBD2. Germline V gives CDR1 SGDLS, CDR2 YYNGEE. Unmatched junction bases numbered 9, after V lost 5 bases and J lost 7 bases. This CDR3 is 17 amino acids long. In nucleotides, the CDR3 is TGTGCCAGCAGAGCGCCGGGACTAGCGGGAGGCGTCGGGGAGCTGTTTTTT. This encodes CASRAPGLAGGVGELFF.

The rearrangement uses TRBV27 and TRBJ1-4, with TRBD1 matching over 7 bases. With 6 bases clipped from V and 8 bases from J, the junction kept 9 bases outside the gene matches. Per germline, CDR1 MNHEY and CDR2 SMNVEV (reference sequence). This CDR3 is 14 amino acids long. The CDR3 loop is CASSRGQVGEKLFF. In nucleotides, the CDR3 is TGTGCCAGCAGCCGCGGACAGGTTGGGGAAAAACTGTTTTTT.

The V and J genes are TRBV6-5 and TRBJ1-5; D may be TRBD1 (5 bases). This CDR3 contains 13 residues. V was cut by 2 bases and J by 7 bases, with 9 bases left in between. Per the germline V gene, CDR1 is MNHEY and CDR2 is SVGAGI. This CDR3 reads CASSYGGVQPQHF. The CDR3 DNA reads as TGTGCCAGCAGTTACGGGGGTGTGCAGCCCCAGCATTTT.

This chain links TRBV7-9 with TRBJ2-7; D not resolved. CDR3 length: 12 amino acids. Trimming shortened V by 3 bases and J by 6 bases, and 9 bases separated the two germline ends. Germline V gene sequence: CDR1 SEHNR, CDR2 FQNEAQ (reference sequence). In DNA, the CDR3 is TGTGCCAGCAGCTTCGGGTACGGCGAGCAGTACTTC. As protein: CASSFGYGEQYF.

The chain recombines TRBV27 with TRBJ2-1; TRBD1 aligns across 10 bases. The length of the CDR3 is 15 residues. Germline CDR1 and CDR2: MNHEY and SMNVEV (reference sequence). J gave up 7 bases and V 6 bases, and 9 bases lay outside the gene matches. The CDR3 here is CASRISGTGVNEQFF. In DNA, the CDR3 is TGTGCCAGCAGGATCTCCGGGACAGGGGTTAATGAGCAGTTCTTC.

This clone is a singleton in its sample. The V and J genes are TRBV10-1 and TRBJ2-1, with unresolved D. The CDR3 sequence is 13 residues long. Germline V gene lookup returns CDR1 WNHNN and CDR2 SYGVQD (reference sequence). Trimming removed 2 bases at V and 12 bases at J, with 14 bases between. Here the CDR3 DNA reads TGCGCCAGCAGTGAGCACATCGGGCCAGCGCAGTTCTTC. It translates to CASSEHIGPAQFF.

V and J are TRBV10-3 and TRBJ2-3; no firm D call. Germline CDR1 is ENHRY and CDR2 is SYGVKD. The CDR3 spans 13 residues. The V end lost 8 bases, the J end lost 3 bases, and 12 bases lay between the germline ends. CDR3 DNA: TGTGCCATCGGACCTGTACAGACAGATACGCAGTATTTT. Translating it yields CAIGPVQTDTQYF.

There are a few counts of this clone. CDR3 loop: CSAKGLYGYTF. The CDR3, as DNA: TGCAGTGCTAAAGGCCTCTATGGCTACACCTTC. The chain couples TRBV20-1 to TRBJ1-2, with D unresolved. Germline V lookup: CDR1 DFQATT, CDR2 SNEGSKA (reference sequence). The V end lost 4 bases, the J end lost 4 bases, and 7 bases lay between the germline ends. The length of the CDR3 is 11 residues.

This clone was observed once. The J gene is TRBJ1-1, the V gene TRBV2, with TRBD1 as a possible D gene (5 bases). This CDR3 is built from 14 residues. V was shortened by 6 bases and J by 3 bases, with 14 bases between the two germline ends. The germline gives CDR1 SNHLY, CDR2 FYNNEI. In DNA, the CDR3 is TGTGCCAGCAGGGGGGACCGGCGAGACACTGAAGCTTTCTTT. Residues: CASRGDRRDTEAFF.

This clone has a handful of counts. The chain is built from TRBV7-2 and TRBJ2-1; D may be TRBD2 (6 bases). V shed 5 bases and J shed 2 bases, with 10 bases lying between them. Germline CDR1 and CDR2: SGHTA and FQGNSA. This CDR3 is 14 amino acids long. The CDR3 protein is CASSPRLAYNEQFF. DNA for the CDR3: TGTGCCAGCAGCCCGAGACTAGCCTACAATGAGCAGTTCTTC.

The rearrangement links TRBV27 to TRBJ2-1; D might be TRBD1 (5 bases). The germline V and J ends were trimmed by 5 bases and 3 bases, with 26 bases remaining between them. Germline CDR1 is MNHEY and CDR2 is SMNVEV (reference sequence). The CDR3 spans 19 residues. The DNA for the CDR3 is TGTGCCAGCAGTCTTTTTAGTAACTCCCCCGGACAAATCTACAATGAGCAGTTCTTC. Protein sequence: CASSLFSNSPGQIYNEQFF.

The V and J genes are TRBV19 and TRBJ2-1; D uncertain. The CDR3 runs to 16 residues. Trimming pared 1 base from V and 6 bases from J, leaving 16 bases between. The germline gives CDR1 LNHDA, CDR2 SQIVND (reference sequence). In nucleotides, the CDR3 is TGTGCCAGTAGTATAGGCACACAACAGAGCCGCAATGAGCAGTTCTTC. This translates into CASSIGTQQSRNEQFF.